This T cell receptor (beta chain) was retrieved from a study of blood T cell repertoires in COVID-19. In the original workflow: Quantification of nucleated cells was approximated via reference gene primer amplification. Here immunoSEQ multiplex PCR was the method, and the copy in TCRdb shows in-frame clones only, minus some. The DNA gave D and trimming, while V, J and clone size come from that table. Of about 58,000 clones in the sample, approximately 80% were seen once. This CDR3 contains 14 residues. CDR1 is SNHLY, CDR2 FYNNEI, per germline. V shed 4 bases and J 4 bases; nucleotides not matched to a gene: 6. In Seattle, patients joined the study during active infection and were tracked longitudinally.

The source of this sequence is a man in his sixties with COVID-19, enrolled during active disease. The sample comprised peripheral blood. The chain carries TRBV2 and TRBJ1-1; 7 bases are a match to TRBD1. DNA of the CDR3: TGTGCCAGCAGTGGGCGACAGGGCGGCACTGAAGCTTTCTTT. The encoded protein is CASSGRQGGTEAFF.